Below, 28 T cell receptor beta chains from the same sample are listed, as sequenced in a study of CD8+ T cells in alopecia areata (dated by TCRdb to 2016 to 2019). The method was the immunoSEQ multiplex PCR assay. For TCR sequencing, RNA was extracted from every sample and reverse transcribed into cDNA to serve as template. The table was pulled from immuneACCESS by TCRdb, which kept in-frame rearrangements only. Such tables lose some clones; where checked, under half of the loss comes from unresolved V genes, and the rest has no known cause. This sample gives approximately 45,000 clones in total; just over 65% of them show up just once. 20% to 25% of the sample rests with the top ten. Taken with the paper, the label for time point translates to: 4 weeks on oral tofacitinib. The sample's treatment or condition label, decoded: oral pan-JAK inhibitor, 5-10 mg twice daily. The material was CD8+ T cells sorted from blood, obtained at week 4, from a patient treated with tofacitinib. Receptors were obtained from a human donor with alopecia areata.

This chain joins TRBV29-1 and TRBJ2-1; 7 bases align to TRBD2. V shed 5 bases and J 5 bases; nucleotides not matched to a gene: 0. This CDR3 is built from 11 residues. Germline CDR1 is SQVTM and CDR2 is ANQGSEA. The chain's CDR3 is CSVSGDNEQFF. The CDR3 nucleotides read TGCAGCGTTAGCGGGGACAATGAGCAGTTCTTC.

CDR3 residues: CSASDRNTEAFF. CDR3 coding DNA: TGCAGCGCTTCAGACAGAAACACTGAAGCTTTCTTT. The chain links TRBV29-1 to TRBJ1-1; weak D call: TRBD1 (5 bases). The CDR3 covers 12 residues. Germline loops: CDR1 SQVTM, CDR2 ANQGSEA. The V gene lost 7 bases and the J gene lost 2 bases, with 11 bases spanning the gap.

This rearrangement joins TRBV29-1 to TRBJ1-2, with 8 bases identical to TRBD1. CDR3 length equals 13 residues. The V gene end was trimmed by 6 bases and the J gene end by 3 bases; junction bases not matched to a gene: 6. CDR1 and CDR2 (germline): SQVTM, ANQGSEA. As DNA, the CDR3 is TGCAGCGTCTCAGGGGGCTTAGACTATGGCTACACCTTC. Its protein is CSVSGGLDYGYTF.

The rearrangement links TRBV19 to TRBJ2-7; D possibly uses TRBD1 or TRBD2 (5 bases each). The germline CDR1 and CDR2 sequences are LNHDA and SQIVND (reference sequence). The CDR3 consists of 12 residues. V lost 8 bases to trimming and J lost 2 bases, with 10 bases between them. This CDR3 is CASRDPPYEQYF. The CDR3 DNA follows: TGTGCCAGTCGGGACCCGCCCTACGAGCAGTACTTC.

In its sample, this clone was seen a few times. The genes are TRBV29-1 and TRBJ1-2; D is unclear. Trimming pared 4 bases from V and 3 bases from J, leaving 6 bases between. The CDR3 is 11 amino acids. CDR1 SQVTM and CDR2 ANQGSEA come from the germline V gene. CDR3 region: CSVVEDYGYTF. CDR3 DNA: TGCAGCGTTGTAGAGGACTATGGCTACACCTTC.

The CDR3 bases are TGTGCCAGCAGTTACGGGGAGACCTACGAGCAGTACTTC. Amino acids: CASSYGETYEQYF. This chain connects TRBV27 to TRBJ2-7, with a weak D call TRBD2 (5 bases). The CDR3 consists of 13 residues. V dropped 4 bases and J dropped 2 bases, with 9 bases sitting between them. Germline V gene lookup returns CDR1 MNHEY and CDR2 SMNVEV (reference sequence).

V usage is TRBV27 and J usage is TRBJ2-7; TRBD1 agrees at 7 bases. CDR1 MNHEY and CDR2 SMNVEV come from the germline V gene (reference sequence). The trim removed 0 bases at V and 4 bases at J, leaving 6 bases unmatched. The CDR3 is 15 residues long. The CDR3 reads CASSLSTGAGYEQYF. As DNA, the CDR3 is TGTGCCAGCAGTTTATCCACAGGGGCCGGATACGAGCAGTACTTC.

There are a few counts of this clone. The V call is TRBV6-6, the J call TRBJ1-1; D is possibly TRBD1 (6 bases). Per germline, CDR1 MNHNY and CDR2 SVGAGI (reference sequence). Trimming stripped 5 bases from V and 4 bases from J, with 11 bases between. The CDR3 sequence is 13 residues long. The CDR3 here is CASSTGFGTEAFF. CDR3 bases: TGTGCCAGCAGTACAGGGTTTGGCACTGAAGCTTTCTTT.

The CDR3 is CSAEEDTQYF. The CDR3 nucleotides read TGCAGCGCGGAAGAAGATACGCAGTATTTT. The chain is built from TRBV29-1 and TRBJ2-3; D is unclear. Germline V gives CDR1 SQVTM, CDR2 ANQGSEA. Trimming shortened V by 7 bases and J by 5 bases, and 7 bases separated the two germline ends. The CDR3 has 10 amino acids.

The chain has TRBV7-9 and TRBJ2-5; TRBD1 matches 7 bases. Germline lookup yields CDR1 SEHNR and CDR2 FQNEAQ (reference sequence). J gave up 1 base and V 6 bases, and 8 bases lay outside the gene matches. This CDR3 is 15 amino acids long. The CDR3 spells CASRITGAIQETQYF. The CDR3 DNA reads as TGTGCCAGCAGGATTACAGGGGCCATCCAAGAGACCCAGTACTTC.

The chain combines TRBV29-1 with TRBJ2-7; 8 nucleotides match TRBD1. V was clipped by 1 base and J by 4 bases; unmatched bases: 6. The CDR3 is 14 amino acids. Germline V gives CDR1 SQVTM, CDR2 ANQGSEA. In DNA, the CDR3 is TGCAGCGTTGAAGCTACAGGGGGAGAGTACGAGCAGTACTTC. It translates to CSVEATGGEYEQYF.

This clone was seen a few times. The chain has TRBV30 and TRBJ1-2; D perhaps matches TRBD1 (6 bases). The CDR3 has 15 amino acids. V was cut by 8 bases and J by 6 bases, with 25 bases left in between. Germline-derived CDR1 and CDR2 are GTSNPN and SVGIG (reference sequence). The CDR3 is CAGLKIEGGDDGYTF. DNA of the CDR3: TGTGCCGGATTAAAAATCGAGGGGGGTGATGATGGCTACACCTTC.

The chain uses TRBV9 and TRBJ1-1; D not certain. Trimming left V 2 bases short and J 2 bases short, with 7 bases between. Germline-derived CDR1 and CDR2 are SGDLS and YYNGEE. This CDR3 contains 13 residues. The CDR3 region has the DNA TGTGCCAGCAGCGTCATAGATAACACTGAAGCTTTCTTT. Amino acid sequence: CASSVIDNTEAFF.

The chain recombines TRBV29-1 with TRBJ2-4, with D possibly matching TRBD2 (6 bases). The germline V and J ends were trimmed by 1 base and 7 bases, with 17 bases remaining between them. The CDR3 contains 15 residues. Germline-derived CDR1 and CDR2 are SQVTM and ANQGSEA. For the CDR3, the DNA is TGCAGCGTTGAAGGGGGTGTCTTAGGAGGGAACATTCAGTACTTC. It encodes CSVEGGVLGGNIQYF. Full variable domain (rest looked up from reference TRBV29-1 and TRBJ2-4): SAVISQKPSRDICQRGTSLTIQCQVDSQVTMMFWYRQQPGQSLTLIATANQGSEATYESGFVIDKFPISRPNLTFSTLTVSNMSPEDSSIYLCSVEGGVLGGNIQYFGAGTRLSVL.

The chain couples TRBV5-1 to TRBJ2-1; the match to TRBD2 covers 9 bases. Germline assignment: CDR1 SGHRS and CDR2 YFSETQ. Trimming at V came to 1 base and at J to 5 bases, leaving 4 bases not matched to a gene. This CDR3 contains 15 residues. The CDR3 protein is CASSLSGGFNNEQFF. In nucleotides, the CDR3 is TGCGCCAGCAGCTTGAGCGGGGGGTTTAACAATGAGCAGTTCTTC. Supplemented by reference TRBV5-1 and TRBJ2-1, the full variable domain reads KAGVTQTPRYLIKTRGQQVTLSCSPISGHRSVSWYQQTPGQGLQFLFEYFSETQRNKGNFPGRFSGRQFSNSRSEMNVSTLELGDSALYLCASSLSGGFNNEQFFGPGTRLTVL.

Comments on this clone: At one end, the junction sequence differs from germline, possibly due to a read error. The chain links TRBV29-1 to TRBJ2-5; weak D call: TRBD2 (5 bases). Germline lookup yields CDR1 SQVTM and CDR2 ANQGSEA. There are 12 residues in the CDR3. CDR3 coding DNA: TGCGGCGTTGCAGAGAGGGCAGAGACCCAGTACTTC. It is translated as CGVAERAETQYF.

The CDR3 is CASSVGAGAYEQYF. The CDR3 DNA follows: TGTGCCAGCAGCGTAGGAGCGGGGGCCTACGAGCAGTACTTC. V and J are TRBV9 and TRBJ2-7; 8 bases fit TRBD2. This CDR3 is 14 amino acids long. CDR1 and CDR2 (germline): SGDLS, YYNGEE. V gave up 0 bases and J gave up 2 bases; unmatched junction bases: 1.

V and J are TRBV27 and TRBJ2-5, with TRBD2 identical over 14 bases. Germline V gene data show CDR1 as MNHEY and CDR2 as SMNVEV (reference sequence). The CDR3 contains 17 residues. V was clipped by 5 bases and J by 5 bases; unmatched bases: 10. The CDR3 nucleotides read TGTGCCAGCAGTCCGTTGACTAGCGGGGGGGCAACGGAGACCCAGTACTTC. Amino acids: CASSPLTSGGATETQYF.

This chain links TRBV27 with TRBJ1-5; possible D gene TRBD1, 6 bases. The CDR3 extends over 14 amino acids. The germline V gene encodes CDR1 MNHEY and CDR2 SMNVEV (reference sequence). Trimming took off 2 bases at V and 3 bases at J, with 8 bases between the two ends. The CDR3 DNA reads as TGTGCCAGCAGTTTACAGGGGTTCAATCAGCCCCAGCATTTT. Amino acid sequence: CASSLQGFNQPQHF.

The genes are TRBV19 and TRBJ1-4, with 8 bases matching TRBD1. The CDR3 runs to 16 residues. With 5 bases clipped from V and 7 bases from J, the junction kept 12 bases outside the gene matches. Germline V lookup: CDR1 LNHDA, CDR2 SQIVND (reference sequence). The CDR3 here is CASSPIGAGGREKLFF. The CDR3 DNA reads TGTGCCAGTAGTCCCATTGGGGCAGGGGGCCGTGAAAAACTGTTTTTT.

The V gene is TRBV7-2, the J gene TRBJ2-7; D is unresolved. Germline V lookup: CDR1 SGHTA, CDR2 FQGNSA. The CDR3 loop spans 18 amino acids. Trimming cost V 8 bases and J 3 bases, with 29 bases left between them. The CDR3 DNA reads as TGTGCCAGCGGAGCAGAGCACCCGACCGACTGGCCTGACTACGAGCAGTACTTC. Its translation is CASGAEHPTDWPDYEQYF.

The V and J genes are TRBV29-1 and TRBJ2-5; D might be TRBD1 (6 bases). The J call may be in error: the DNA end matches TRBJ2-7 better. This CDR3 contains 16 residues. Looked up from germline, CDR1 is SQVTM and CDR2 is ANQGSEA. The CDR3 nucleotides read TGCAGCGTTGATGGTACCGCTACAGGGAACTCCTACGAGCAGTACTTC. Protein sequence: CSVDGTATGNSYEQYF.

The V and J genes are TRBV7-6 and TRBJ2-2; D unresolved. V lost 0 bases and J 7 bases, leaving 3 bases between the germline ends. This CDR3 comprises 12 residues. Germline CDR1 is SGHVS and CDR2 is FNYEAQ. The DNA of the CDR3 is TGTGCCAGCAGCTTAGCGCTCGGGGAGCTGTTTTTT. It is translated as CASSLALGELFF.

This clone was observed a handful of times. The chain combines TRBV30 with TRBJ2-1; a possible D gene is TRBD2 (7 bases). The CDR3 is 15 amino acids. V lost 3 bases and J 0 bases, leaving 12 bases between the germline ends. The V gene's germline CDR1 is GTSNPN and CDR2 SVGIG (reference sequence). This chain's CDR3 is CAWREGGASYNEQFF. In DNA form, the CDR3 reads TGTGCCTGGAGGGAAGGGGGGGCCTCCTACAATGAGCAGTTCTTC. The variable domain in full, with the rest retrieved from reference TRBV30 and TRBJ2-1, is SQTIHQWPATLVQPVGSPLSLECTVEGTSNPNLYWYRQAAGRGLQLLFYSVGIGQISSEVPQNLSASRPQDRQFILSSKKLLLSDSGFYLCAWREGGASYNEQFFGPGTRLTVL.

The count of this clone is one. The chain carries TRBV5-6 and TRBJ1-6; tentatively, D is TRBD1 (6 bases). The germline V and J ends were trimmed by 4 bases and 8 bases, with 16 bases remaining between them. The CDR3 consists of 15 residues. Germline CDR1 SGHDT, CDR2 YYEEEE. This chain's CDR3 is CASSLLSYRDSPLHF. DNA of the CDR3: TGTGCCAGCAGCCTTCTATCGTACAGGGATTCACCCCTCCACTTT.

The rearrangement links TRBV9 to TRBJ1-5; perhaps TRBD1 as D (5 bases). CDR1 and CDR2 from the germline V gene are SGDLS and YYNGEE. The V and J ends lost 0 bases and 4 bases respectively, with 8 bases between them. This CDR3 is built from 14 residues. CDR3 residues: CASSVGGENQPQHF. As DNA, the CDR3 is TGTGCCAGCAGCGTAGGAGGGGAGAATCAGCCCCAGCATTTT.

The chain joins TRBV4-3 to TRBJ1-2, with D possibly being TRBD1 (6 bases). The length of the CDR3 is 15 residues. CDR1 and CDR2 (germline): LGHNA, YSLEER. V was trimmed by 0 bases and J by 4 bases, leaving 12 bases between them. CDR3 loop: CASSQDWQGIYGYTF. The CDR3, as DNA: TGCGCCAGCAGCCAAGATTGGCAGGGGATCTATGGCTACACCTTC.

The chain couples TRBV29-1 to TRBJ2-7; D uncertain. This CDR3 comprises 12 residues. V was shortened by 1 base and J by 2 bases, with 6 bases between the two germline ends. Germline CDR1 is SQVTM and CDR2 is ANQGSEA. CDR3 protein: CSVEGGAYEQYF. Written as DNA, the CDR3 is TGCAGCGTTGAAGGAGGAGCCTACGAGCAGTACTTC.